This T cell receptor (beta chain) was identified in a study of CD8 T cells in ankylosing spondylitis (dated by TCRdb to between 2016 and 2019). Background on the whole study: The study profiled T cell receptor beta repertoires in healthy donors and ankylosing spondylitis patients to find disease-linked TCR variants. The full study cohort comprised approximately 23 ankylosing spondylitis patients and some 100 healthy donors. Peripheral blood samples were taken, and synovial fluid was additionally collected from ankylosing spondylitis patients.

This clonotype was counted at least ten times. Its antigen target is currently unknown. Base qualities were left out, and no much larger clone turns up one base away. At the junction V is shortened by 9 bases and J by 6 bases; bases outside the gene matches: 8. CDR1 KGHDR and CDR2 SFDVKD are derived from the germline V gene. Including the terminal cysteine and phenylalanine, the CDR3 comprises 13 residues. Only the CDR3 portion is preserved as DNA: 39 bases, with reading frame beginning at the first base. This sample was sequenced with an Illumina HiSeq 2500. Quantitative 5'-RACE with molecular barcodes was the method used to prepare the TCR beta libraries. Per the original workflow: A new computational method based on a probabilistic model of VDJ rearrangement was used to identify disease-linked TCR variants. Using fastp at Q25 and MiXCR, TCRdb reprocessed the public reads and kept productive beta chains. Rows matching on CDR3 protein sequence are summarized as one entry with the most common DNA and genes. The V and J calls and clone size come from TCRdb's table, not from the authors' own analysis. The sample has 150,000 to 200,000 distinct CDR3 sequences on record, about 18% of them singletons. Together, the top ten hold under 9% of the sample.

Results and caveats for the whole study, not just this receptor: Some of the motif variants had been reported before in the synovial fluid and blood of reactive arthritis patients, a finding that suggests common disease-initiation mechanisms. A TCR beta motif of roughly 8 highly homologous amino acid variants appeared characteristic of blood from ankylosing spondylitis patients. The disease-linked clones were reported as significantly enriched in matched synovial fluid samples from ankylosing spondylitis patients. In peripheral blood, the disease-linked clones were found at relatively low frequencies and had a CD8+ phenotype.

Sequencing was carried out using blood, either unsorted or a sorted T cell fraction (not recorded which). The clonotype originates from a male donor with ankylosing spondylitis or in good health (not recorded which). This chain joins TRBV24-1 to TRBJ2-3; 7 junctional bases match TRBD2. The DNA sequence reads TGTGCCACCGCGGGAGACCTTGGCGATACGCAGTATTTT. Translated, this is CATAGDLGDTQYF.